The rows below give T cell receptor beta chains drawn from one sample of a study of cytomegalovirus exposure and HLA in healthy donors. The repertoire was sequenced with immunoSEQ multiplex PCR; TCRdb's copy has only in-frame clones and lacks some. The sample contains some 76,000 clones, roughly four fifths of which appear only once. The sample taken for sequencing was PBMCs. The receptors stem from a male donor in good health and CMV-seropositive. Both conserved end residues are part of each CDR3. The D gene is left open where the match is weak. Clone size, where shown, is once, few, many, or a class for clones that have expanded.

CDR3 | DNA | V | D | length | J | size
CASANSGNTIYF | TGTGCCAGCGCGAACTCTGGAAACACCATATATTTT | TRBV7-9 | NA | 12 | TRBJ1-3 | NA
CASSGPGGASTEAFF | TGTGCCAGCAGTGGGCCGGGGGGGGCCAGCACTGAAGCTTTCTTT | TRBV6-5 | NA | 15 | TRBJ1-1 | NA
CASSLALRGGGDTQYF | TGTGCCAGCAGCTTGGCTCTGCGGGGGGGCGGAGATACGCAGTATTTT | TRBV5-4 | TRBD2 | 16 | TRBJ2-3 | few
CASSYLGGSTDTQYF | TGTGCCAGCAGTTATTTAGGGGGTAGTACAGATACGCAGTATTTT | TRBV6-5 | NA | 15 | TRBJ2-3 | NA
CASSSGGTAANVLTF | TGTGCCAGCAGCTCAGGAGGGACTGCGGCCAACGTCCTGACTTTC | TRBV11-2 | NA | 15 | TRBJ2-6 | NA
CASKAGVGNEQFF | TGCGCCAGCAAAGCGGGAGTCGGGAATGAGCAGTTCTTC | TRBV5-1 | TRBD2 | 13 | TRBJ2-1 | NA
CASSSDLGDYEQYF | TGCGCCAGCAGCTCAGACCTAGGGGACTACGAGCAGTACTTC | TRBV5-1 | NA | 14 | TRBJ2-7 | NA
CASSLGLAGNTGELFF | TGCGCCAGCAGCTTGGGACTAGCGGGGAACACCGGGGAGCTGTTTTTT | TRBV5-1 | TRBD2 | 16 | TRBJ2-2 | NA
CASTQQGAGGANVLTF | TGTGCCAGCACCCAACAGGGGGCGGGTGGGGCCAACGTCCTGACTTTC | TRBV7-3 | TRBD1 | 16 | TRBJ2-6 | once
CAWSVRLAGTYEQYF | TGTGCCTGGAGTGTACGCCTAGCGGGGACCTACGAGCAGTACTTC | TRBV30 | TRBD2 | 15 | TRBJ2-7 | NA
CASSIGSRSTGELFF | TGTGCCAGTAGTATCGGGTCCCGGTCCACCGGGGAGCTGTTTTTT | TRBV19 | NA | 15 | TRBJ2-2 | NA
CSVGGQGEGGYTF | TGCAGCGTGGGTGGACAGGGGGAAGGAGGCTACACCTTC | TRBV29-1 | TRBD1 | 13 | TRBJ1-2 | NA
CASSEEGALLDTEAFF | TGCGCCAGCAGTGAAGAGGGGGCGCTTCTGGACACTGAAGCTTTCTTT | TRBV10-1 | TRBD1 | 16 | TRBJ1-1 | few